This entry lists 20 T cell receptor beta chains sequenced from one sample in a study of Tregs in tolerant kidney transplant recipients. Their specific antigens are unknown. Using immunoSEQ multiplex PCR, the repertoire was profiled, and TCRdb retains in-frame clones only, with some absent. The sample carries approximately 44,000 clones, less than 97% recorded once. Sequenced input: Tregs from blood cultured with allogeneic cells. These receptors were taken from a human donor in good health.

The V and J genes are TRBV2 and TRBJ2-2; D possibly corresponds to TRBD2 (6 bases). This CDR3 region has 14 residues. V gave up 7 bases and J gave up 4 bases, with 13 bases separating them. Per the germline V gene, CDR1 is SNHLY and CDR2 is FYNNEI. The CDR3 DNA sequence: TGTGCCAGCAAAGGAGGGTTGGGCACCGGGGAGCTGTTTTTT. Its protein is CASKGGLGTGELFF.

In DNA, the CDR3 is TGTGCCAGCAGCTTGGTGGTGGGGAGGGGTGGCTACACCTTC. Translation: CASSLVVGRGGYTF. The chain has TRBV7-2 and TRBJ1-2; possibly TRBD1 for D (5 bases). There are 14 residues in the CDR3. CDR1 is SGHTA and CDR2 is FQGNSA in the germline V gene. V lost 3 bases, J lost 7 bases, and 15 bases lay in between. The complete variable domain, with remaining parts taken from reference TRBV7-2 and TRBJ1-2, reads GAGVSQSPSNKVTEKGKDVELRCDPISGHTALYWYRQSLGQGLEFLIYFQGNSAPDKSGLPSDRFSAERTGGSVSTLTIQRTQQEDSAVYLCASSLVVGRGGYTFGSGTRLTVV.

J is TRBJ2-5 and V is TRBV7-9; 8 bases are shared with TRBD2. This CDR3 region has 13 residues. V gave up 5 bases and J gave up 5 bases; unmatched junction bases: 4. Germline CDR1 SEHNR, CDR2 FQNEAQ (reference sequence). The CDR3 loop is CASSPAGGETQYF. Here the CDR3 DNA reads TGTGCCAGCAGCCCCGCGGGGGGCGAGACCCAGTACTTC.

The chain combines TRBV7-6 with TRBJ2-1; 8 bases are a match to TRBD2. Germline CDR1 and CDR2: SGHVS and FNYEAQ. The V segment lost 1 base and the J segment 5 bases; nucleotides outside the gene matches: 7. The CDR3 runs to 16 residues. CDR3 sequence: CASSLEAGGYNNEQFF. The CDR3 region has the DNA TGTGCCAGCAGCTTAGAGGCGGGAGGCTACAACAATGAGCAGTTCTTC. Full variable domain (outside the CDR3, taken from reference TRBV7-6 and TRBJ2-1): GAGVSQSPRYKVTKRGQDVALRCDPISGHVSLYWYRQALGQGPEFLTYFNYEAQQDKSGLPNDRFSAERPEGSISTLTIQRTEQRDSAMYRCASSLEAGGYNNEQFFGPGTRLTVL.

The CDR3 here is CASSHDRGVIGSPLHF. The CDR3 DNA reads as TGTGCCAGCAGCCACGACAGGGGTGTAATCGGGTCACCCCTCCACTTT. The chain is built from TRBV14 and TRBJ1-6, with TRBD1 identical over 8 bases. From germline, CDR1 is SGHDN and CDR2 FVKESK. J lost 10 bases, V lost 3 bases, and 11 bases had no gene match. The CDR3 totals 16 residues.

The chain couples TRBV10-3 to TRBJ1-5, with unresolved D. This CDR3 comprises 13 residues. Between the trimmed V and J ends, which lost 11 bases and 5 bases, there was a span of 16 bases. The germline gives CDR1 ENHRY, CDR2 SYGVKD. The CDR3 DNA sequence: TGTGCCGCAAGGACTAGCTTGGATCAGCCCCAGCATTTT. Amino acid sequence: CAARTSLDQPQHF.

The chain couples TRBV5-1 to TRBJ1-1; 10 bases are a match to TRBD1. Germline loops: CDR1 SGHRS, CDR2 YFSETQ. The CDR3 runs to 14 residues. Trimming removed 4 bases from V and 7 bases from J; junction bases left unmatched: 7. The CDR3 nucleotides are TGCGCCAGCAGCAACCGGGACAGGGGTCTTGAAGCTTTCTTT. This codes for CASSNRDRGLEAFF.

The genes are TRBV5-6 and TRBJ1-5; 7 bases align to TRBD1. J gave up 2 bases and V 3 bases, and 2 bases lay outside the gene matches. Germline-derived CDR1 and CDR2 are SGHDT and YYEEEE. This CDR3 has 14 residues. CDR3 sequence (DNA): TGTGCCAGCAGCTGGACAGGTCGCAATCAGCCCCAGCATTTT. The encoded protein is CASSWTGRNQPQHF.

As DNA, the CDR3 is TGTGCCAGCAGACAGGGTTATAGCAATCAGCCCCAGCATTTT. Its protein product is CASRQGYSNQPQHF. V gene TRBV6-5 combines with J gene TRBJ1-5; TRBD1 might be the D (6 bases). The CDR3 has 14 residues. Trimming removed 6 bases from V and 0 bases from J, with 9 bases in between. CDR1 and CDR2 (germline): MNHEY, SVGAGI.

This clone was detected only once. This chain joins TRBV18 and TRBJ1-1; D not resolved. CDR1 is KGHSH, CDR2 LQKENI, per germline. This CDR3 comprises 13 residues. V dropped 2 bases and J dropped 0 bases, with 4 bases sitting between them. CDR3: CASSPRVNTEAFF. In DNA, the CDR3 is TGTGCCAGCTCACCAAGGGTGAACACTGAAGCTTTCTTT.

The rearrangement uses TRBV5-1 and TRBJ2-7; 8 nucleotides align to TRBD2. CDR1 SGHRS and CDR2 YFSETQ come from the germline V gene. The CDR3 extends over 14 amino acids. V was pared by 0 bases and J by 2 bases, with 1 base of the junction left unmatched. CDR3 in amino acids: CASSLEGLAYEQYF. Here the CDR3 DNA reads TGCGCCAGCAGCTTGGAGGGACTAGCCTACGAGCAGTACTTC.

This clone was counted once. The rearrangement joins TRBV20-1 to TRBJ1-1, with D hard to call. The CDR3 is 11 amino acids. The V end was cut by 5 bases, the J end by 5 bases, with 9 bases between. Germline CDR1 is DFQATT and CDR2 is SNEGSKA (reference sequence). CDR3 coding DNA: TGCAGTGCTGGGCGCGTAACTGAAGCTTTCTTT. Translated: CSAGRVTEAFF.

This clone was seen only a few times. This rearrangement joins TRBV6-5 to TRBJ1-1, with D perhaps matching TRBD1 (6 bases). This CDR3 has 15 amino acids. Germline values: CDR1 MNHEY, CDR2 SVGAGI. The V end lost 5 bases, the J end lost 1 base, and 14 bases lay between the germline ends. CDR3 sequence reads: CASSRNRVANTEAFF. DNA for the CDR3: TGTGCCAGCAGTCGAAACAGGGTTGCGAACACTGAAGCTTTCTTT.

This chain links TRBV7-9 with TRBJ2-1, with D hard to call. CDR1 is SEHNR and CDR2 is FQNEAQ in the germline V gene (reference sequence). Trimming cost V 5 bases and J 0 bases, with 20 bases left between them. The CDR3 is 18 amino acids. The CDR3 here is CASSPKNPFLSSYNEQFF. The CDR3 DNA follows: TGTGCCAGCAGCCCTAAAAACCCCTTTCTGAGCTCCTACAATGAGCAGTTCTTC.

This sequence joins TRBV6-5 and TRBJ1-2, with D possibly TRBD1 on 5 matching bases. This CDR3 spans 13 amino acids. The germline V and J ends were trimmed by 1 base and 8 bases, with 11 bases remaining between them. Per germline, CDR1 MNHEY and CDR2 SVGAGI. CDR3 in amino acids: CASSYLAGRGYTF. CDR3 bases: TGTGCCAGCAGTTACTTGGCAGGGAGAGGCTACACCTTC.

The chain employs TRBV11-2 and TRBJ2-3; 8 bases are a match to TRBD2. With 10 bases clipped from V and 2 bases from J, the junction kept 14 bases outside the gene matches. The CDR3 loop spans 16 amino acids. Germline V CDR1 and CDR2: SGHAT, FQNNGV. The CDR3 loop reads CATHTGGGGVTDTQYF. The CDR3 region has the DNA TGTGCCACCCACACGGGGGGGGGCGGGGTCACAGATACGCAGTATTTT.

This clone was detected only once. The J gene is TRBJ2-7, the V gene TRBV18; 7 nucleotides match TRBD1. Germline CDR1 KGHSH, CDR2 LQKENI. The CDR3 runs 15 residues. With 4 bases clipped from V and 0 bases from J, the junction kept 6 bases outside the gene matches. CDR3 residues: CASSHGTVSSYEQYF. CDR3 bases: TGTGCCAGCTCACACGGGACAGTCAGCTCCTACGAGCAGTACTTC. Full variable domain (outside the CDR3, taken from reference TRBV18 and TRBJ2-7): NAGVMQNPRHLVRRRGQEARLRCSPMKGHSHVYWYRQLPEEGLKFMVYLQKENIIDESGMPKERFSAEFPKEGPSILRIQQVVRGDSAAYFCASSHGTVSSYEQYFGPGTRLTVT.

The chain combines TRBV6-6 with TRBJ2-7, with D unresolved. Trimming took 8 bases from V and 1 from J, leaving 12 bases between them. The CDR3 is 13 amino acids. In germline, CDR1 is MNHNY, CDR2 SVGAGI (reference sequence). DNA of the CDR3: TGTGCCAGCCTTCCAGGACGGTCCTACGAGCAGTACTTC. Translation: CASLPGRSYEQYF.

This clone has just one count. The rearrangement joins TRBV6-1 to TRBJ1-2; possibly TRBD1 for D (5 bases). This CDR3 contains 17 residues. Germline V gene lookup returns CDR1 MNHNS and CDR2 SASEGT. Trimming left V 2 bases short and J 4 bases short, with 20 bases between. The CDR3 DNA sequence: TGTGCCAGCAGTGAAAGTACAAGGCAGGGAGAGGTCTATGGCTACACCTTC. Its protein is CASSESTRQGEVYGYTF.

The chain joins TRBV7-9 to TRBJ1-2; D may be TRBD1 (6 bases). This CDR3 spans 16 amino acids. V was trimmed by 4 bases and J by 4 bases, leaving 19 bases between them. Looked up from germline, CDR1 is SEHNR and CDR2 is FQNEAQ (reference sequence). In nucleotides, the CDR3 is TGTGCCAGCAGCTCCAGTCAACTCAGGGGCGGCTATGGCTACACCTTC. Amino acid sequence: CASSSSQLRGGYGYTF.